The 26 T cell receptor beta chains reported below all come from one sample, sequenced in a study of response to subunit inactivated influenza vaccine (dated by TCRdb to 2016 to 2019). The library was built by means of RT-PCR. The listed sequencing device is Illumina HiSeq 2500. The public reads were reanalyzed by TCRdb: fastp trimming at Q25, MiXCR alignment, in-frame beta chains only. Entries are consolidated by CDR3 protein sequence, retaining the most common genes and DNA. The sample table shows roughly 170,000 distinct CDR3 sequences, and 7.5% to 10% are seen once. The ten largest clones add up to 11% of the sample. This specimen consisted of non-naive T cells sorted from PBMCs, obtained on the day of vaccination. The cell subset or site label for this specimen denotes: memory T cell fraction. The receptors were sampled from a man in his forties or fifties who received an inactivated influenza vaccine. Donor details come from another sample of the same person, matched by shared clones.

The chain has TRBV7-2 and TRBJ2-7; 8 nucleotides match TRBD2. Trimming took 1 base from V and 6 from J; bases not matched to a gene: 5. The CDR3 consists of 14 residues. CDR1 is SGHTA and CDR2 is FQGNSA in the germline V gene. Written as DNA, the CDR3 is TGTGCCAGCAGCTTAGACGGGAGGGGGGGCGAGCAGTACTTC. Translating gives CASSLDGRGGEQYF.

The sample holds a few counts of this clonotype. The V gene is TRBV7-3, the J gene TRBJ2-5, with a weak D call TRBD2 (6 bases). Trimming pared 5 bases from V and 2 bases from J, leaving 15 bases between. This CDR3 has 15 residues. The germline CDR1 and CDR2 sequences are SGHTA and FQGTGA. CDR3 amino acids: CASSPTGTRQETQYF. CDR3 coding DNA: TGTGCCAGCAGCCCAACCGGGACTCGGCAAGAGACCCAGTACTTC.

The chain links TRBV12-3 or TRBV12-4 to TRBJ2-7, with 14 bases aligning to TRBD2. V lost 6 bases and J lost 8; bases outside the gene matches: 6. The CDR3 contains 14 residues. The CDR3 region is CASRGTSGGRQQYF. In DNA, the CDR3 is TGTGCCAGCAGAGGGACTAGCGGGGGCCGACAGCAGTACTTC.

A few counts support this clonotype. V gene TRBV12-3 or TRBV12-4 combines with J gene TRBJ1-5; the D is unclear. This CDR3 comprises 13 residues. V lost 3 bases to trimming and J lost 6 bases, with 9 bases between them. The CDR3: CASSLEGTQPQHF. As DNA, the CDR3 is TGTGCCAGCAGTTTGGAGGGTACTCAGCCCCAGCATTTT.

In nucleotides, the CDR3 is TGCAGTGCTAGAGACCAGGGTCTGAACACTGAAGCTTTCTTT. Protein: CSARDQGLNTEAFF. V gene TRBV20-1 combines with J gene TRBJ1-1; weak D call: TRBD1 (5 bases). V lost 0 bases to trimming and J lost 0 bases, with 8 bases between them. The length of the CDR3 is 14 residues. Per the germline V gene, CDR1 is DFQATT and CDR2 is SNEGSKA (reference sequence).

This clonotype was detected only a few times. This chain links TRBV27 with TRBJ2-2, with 12 bases lining up with TRBD1. The CDR3 consists of 20 residues. Trimming cost V 6 bases and J 6 bases; bases outside gene matches: 20. CDR1 is MNHEY and CDR2 is SMNVEV in the germline V gene (reference sequence). CDR3 protein: CASSTSPGTGGKAIAGELFF. The CDR3, as DNA: TGTGCCAGCAGCACCAGCCCCGGGACAGGGGGCAAGGCTATAGCCGGGGAGCTGTTTTTT.

Many counts were recorded for this clonotype. The chain couples TRBV12-3 or TRBV12-4 to TRBJ2-7; D may be TRBD2 (5 bases). This CDR3 is built from 14 residues. Deletions cut 7 bases from V and 6 bases from J, with 19 bases between. In nucleotides, the CDR3 is TGTGCCAGCATCCTAGATCGGGTAGGGAGCGAGCAGTACTTC. It specifies CASILDRVGSEQYF.

This clonotype appeared a few times. V gene TRBV20-1 combines with J gene TRBJ2-3, with 10 bases identical to TRBD1. Germline-derived CDR1 and CDR2 are DFQATT and SNEGSKA (reference sequence). There are 15 residues in the CDR3. With V trimmed by 5 bases and J by 2 bases, 7 bases remained unmatched. In DNA form, the CDR3 reads TGCAGTGCTCTAAGGGACAGGGGAAACACAGATACGCAGTATTTT. This codes for CSALRDRGNTDTQYF.

For this clonotype: Its ends do not fully match the called genes, so a read error is possible. The chain is built from TRBV5-6 and TRBJ2-3, with 8 bases identical to TRBD1. This CDR3 spans 15 amino acids. Germline assignment: CDR1 SGHDT and CDR2 YYEEEE. In DNA, the CDR3 is TGTGCCAGCGGCTTGCTTGGGACAGGCCGAGATACGCAGTATTTT. Encoded protein: CASGLLGTGRDTQYF.

This clonotype came up a few times. The V gene is TRBV5-1, the J gene TRBJ2-5, with a tentative D call TRBD2 (5 bases). V shed 1 base and J shed 5 bases, with 12 bases lying between them. In germline, CDR1 is SGHRS, CDR2 YFSETQ. The CDR3 runs 14 residues. The CDR3 sequence is CASSLLLVGETQYF. The CDR3 nucleotides are TGCGCCAGCAGCTTGTTACTAGTAGGGGAGACCCAGTACTTC.

J is TRBJ1-4 and V is TRBV20-1, with 7 bases lining up with TRBD1. This CDR3 contains 16 residues. The germline V gene has CDR1 DFQATT and CDR2 SNEGSKA (reference sequence). Trimming removed 6 bases from V and 8 bases from J; junction bases left unmatched: 18. The CDR3 sequence is CSAKEGNRGAREKLFF. CDR3 sequence (DNA): TGCAGTGCCAAAGAAGGGAACAGGGGAGCGCGCGAAAAACTGTTTTTT.

The CDR3 DNA is TGCGCCAGCAGCCAAGATAGCAGGGGGATTATATCACCCCTCCACTTT. The encoded protein is CASSQDSRGIISPLHF. V gene TRBV4-1 combines with J gene TRBJ1-6; 7 nucleotides line up with TRBD1. V lost 0 bases, J lost 10 bases, and 9 bases stayed unmatched. This CDR3 has 16 residues. The germline V gene encodes CDR1 MGHRA and CDR2 YSYEKL.

There are many counts of this clonotype. The chain joins TRBV6-2 or TRBV6-3 to TRBJ2-2; 8 bases agree with TRBD1. This CDR3 region has 16 residues. After removal of 6 bases from V and 5 bases from J, the junction contained 11 bases not matched to a gene. Germline V gene lookup returns CDR1 MNHEY and CDR2 SVGEGT. CDR3 sequence (DNA): TGTGCCAGCAGCCGTGGGACAGGCCCTGCGACCGGGGAGCTGTTTTTT. It yields the protein CASSRGTGPATGELFF.

This clonotype was seen at least ten times. The chain combines TRBV14 with TRBJ1-3; D ambiguous. The germline V gene has CDR1 SGHDN and CDR2 FVKESK. Trimming removed 1 base at V and 8 bases at J, with 6 bases between. The CDR3 has 12 amino acids. As DNA, the CDR3 is TGTGCCAGCAGCCAAGCCCCGGACACCATATATTTT. It translates to CASSQAPDTIYF.

The V call is TRBV20-1, the J call TRBJ2-3; maybe TRBD2 (6 bases). V was trimmed by 4 bases and J by 11 bases, leaving 28 bases between them. The CDR3 runs 16 residues. Germline assignment: CDR1 DFQATT and CDR2 SNEGSKA (reference sequence). This CDR3 is CSATISGTPLTHLQYF. The CDR3 DNA reads as TGCAGTGCTACCATCTCCGGGACTCCCCTCACACATCTGCAGTATTTT.

This clonotype came up many times. The V call is TRBV4-3, the J call TRBJ1-2; no clear D. This CDR3 contains 16 residues. Trimming left V 0 bases short and J 4 bases short, with 15 bases between. The germline V gene has CDR1 LGHNA and CDR2 YSLEER. CDR3 nucleotide sequence: TGCGCCAGCAGCCAAGATAGGAGGGCCTGGGGCTATGGCTACACCTTC. Translation: CASSQDRRAWGYGYTF.

V usage is TRBV7-2 and J usage is TRBJ1-6; no reliable D call. CDR1 and CDR2 (germline): SGHTA, FQGNSA. The CDR3 contains 15 residues. Trimming shortened V by 6 bases and J by 8 bases, and 17 bases separated the two germline ends. The CDR3 here is CASRLPGPADSPLHF. CDR3 nucleotides: TGTGCCAGCAGATTACCGGGCCCGGCAGATTCACCCCTCCACTTT.

This clonotype turned up a few times. The CDR3 loop is CASTSSGATYNEQFF. The DNA of the CDR3 is TGTGCCAGCACCTCGAGCGGGGCTACCTACAATGAGCAGTTCTTC. The V and J genes are TRBV7-9 and TRBJ2-1; 7 nucleotides match TRBD2. Germline V CDR1 and CDR2: SEHNR, FQNEAQ (reference sequence). The CDR3 length is 15 residues. V lost 7 bases to trimming and J lost 2 bases; unmatched junction nucleotides: 8.

V and J are TRBV4-1 and TRBJ2-7; TRBD1 aligns across 9 bases. From germline, CDR1 is MGHRA and CDR2 YSYEKL. J gave up 0 bases and V 3 bases, and 6 bases lay outside the gene matches. The CDR3 has 16 amino acids. Written as DNA, the CDR3 is TGCGCCAGCAGCCAGTCTACAGGGGGCGCCTCCTACGAGCAGTACTTC. Translating it yields CASSQSTGGASYEQYF.

This chain's CDR3 is CASSLTKEETQYF. In nucleotides, the CDR3 is TGTGCCAGCAGCTTAACCAAGGAAGAGACCCAGTACTTC. The V and J genes are TRBV7-3 and TRBJ2-5, with unresolved D. V was pared by 0 bases and J by 3 bases, with 5 bases between. CDR3 size: 13 residues. CDR1 and CDR2 from the germline V gene are SGHTA and FQGTGA.

There are a few counts of this clonotype. In nucleotides, the CDR3 is TGTGCCAGCAGTTATTGGTCAGCAACTAATGAAAAACTGTTTTTT. Amino acid sequence: CASSYWSATNEKLFF. The rearrangement links TRBV12-3 or TRBV12-4 to TRBJ1-4; D uncertain. This CDR3 is built from 15 residues. Trimming cost V 4 bases and J 0 bases, with 9 bases left between them.

There are a few counts of this clonotype. The chain couples TRBV11-2 to TRBJ1-4; D call uncertain. The CDR3 sequence is 16 residues long. The germline gives CDR1 SGHAT, CDR2 FQNNGV. Trimming left V 5 bases short and J 1 base short, with 14 bases between. The chain's CDR3 is CASSQGLGITNEKLFF. Here the CDR3 DNA reads TGTGCCAGCAGCCAAGGACTAGGAATAACTAATGAAAAACTGTTTTTT.

In its sample, this clonotype was seen many times. This chain uses TRBV24-1 with TRBJ2-1; 9 bases are shared with TRBD1. Germline lookup yields CDR1 KGHDR and CDR2 SFDVKD. The CDR3 is 16 residues long. Trimming removed 3 bases from V and 0 bases from J; junction bases left unmatched: 2. CDR3 DNA sequence: TGTGCCACCAGTGATAGGACAGGGGACTCCTACAATGAGCAGTTCTTC. Translating it yields CATSDRTGDSYNEQFF.

The sample holds a few counts of this clonotype. The chain has TRBV6-2 or TRBV6-3 and TRBJ2-1; 8 positions match TRBD2. J lost 10 bases, V lost 5 bases, and 10 bases had no gene match. Germline V CDR1 and CDR2: MNHEY, SVGEGT. CDR3 length: 14 residues. CDR3 amino acids: CASSLAGGPREQFF. CDR3 DNA sequence: TGTGCCAGCAGTCTCGCGGGAGGTCCGAGGGAGCAGTTCTTC.

The chain couples TRBV2 to TRBJ2-1, with a tentative D call TRBD2 (6 bases). The CDR3 runs to 15 residues. Trimming removed 2 bases from V and 1 base from J, with 9 bases in between. The germline gives CDR1 SNHLY, CDR2 FYNNEI. The CDR3 region has the DNA TGTGCCAGCAGTGAAAGGCGGGGTTCCTACAATGAGCAGTTCTTC. Its protein is CASSERRGSYNEQFF.

This clonotype was observed a handful of times. The chain combines TRBV4-2 with TRBJ1-4, with D hard to call. Per the germline V gene, CDR1 is LGHNA and CDR2 is YNFKEQ. This CDR3 is built from 14 residues. Trimming took off 3 bases at V and 10 bases at J, with 15 bases between the two ends. CDR3 DNA: TGTGCCAGCAGCCAGGGTTACGGTCCTGGAAAACTGTTTTTT. Amino acid sequence: CASSQGYGPGKLFF.